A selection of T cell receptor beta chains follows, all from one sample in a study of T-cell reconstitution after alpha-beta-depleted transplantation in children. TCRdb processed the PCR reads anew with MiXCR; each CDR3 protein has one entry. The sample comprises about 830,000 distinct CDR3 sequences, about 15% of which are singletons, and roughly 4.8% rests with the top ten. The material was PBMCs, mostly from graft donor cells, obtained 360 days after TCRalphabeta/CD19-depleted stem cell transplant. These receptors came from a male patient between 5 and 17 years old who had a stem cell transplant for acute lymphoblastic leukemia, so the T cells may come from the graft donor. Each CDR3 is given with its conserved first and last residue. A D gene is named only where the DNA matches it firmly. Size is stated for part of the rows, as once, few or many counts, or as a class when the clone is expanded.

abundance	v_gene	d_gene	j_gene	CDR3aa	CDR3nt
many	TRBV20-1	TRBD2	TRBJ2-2	CSARSPGLVHTGELFF	TGCAGTGCTAGGTCCCCGGGACTAGTCCACACCGGGGAGCTGTTTTTT
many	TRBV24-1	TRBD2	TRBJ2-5	CATSGGRAAVPQETQYF	TGTGCCACCAGTGGGGGGAGGGCAGCGGTGCCTCAAGAGACCCAGTACTTC
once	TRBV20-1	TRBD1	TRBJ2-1	CSAPGQGAPPYNEQFF	TGCAGTGCCCCTGGACAGGGGGCGCCCCCCTACAATGAGCAGTTCTTC
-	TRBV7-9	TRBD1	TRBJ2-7	CASSPSGQRWFEQYF	TGTGCCAGCAGCCCTTCGGGACAGCGCTGGTTCGAGCAGTACTTC
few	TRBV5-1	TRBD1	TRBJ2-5	CASSRPGTGGGETQYF	TGCGCCAGCAGCCGTCCCGGGACAGGGGGAGGAGAGACCCAGTACTTC
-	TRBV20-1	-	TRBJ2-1	CSARGQHSSYNEQFF	TGCAGTGCTAGAGGGCAGCACAGCTCCTACAATGAGCAGTTCTTC
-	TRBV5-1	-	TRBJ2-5	CASSLFNGAQETQYF	TGCGCCAGCAGCTTGTTCAACGGGGCCCAAGAGACCCAGTACTTC
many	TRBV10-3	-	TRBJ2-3	CAISSISGTDTQYF	TGTGCCATCAGCAGTATTTCGGGCACAGATACGCAGTATTTT
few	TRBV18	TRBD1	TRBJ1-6	CASSPDRGRNSPLHF	TGTGCCAGCTCACCTGACAGGGGACGGAATTCACCCCTCCACTTT
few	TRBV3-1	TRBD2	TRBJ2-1	CASSQNSGRRLSEQFF	TGTGCCAGCAGCCAAAATAGCGGGAGGAGGTTATCTGAGCAGTTCTTC
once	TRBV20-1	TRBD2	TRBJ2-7	CSALSGHHYEQYF	TGCAGTGCCCTTAGCGGGCACCACTACGAGCAGTACTTC
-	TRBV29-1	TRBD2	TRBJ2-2	CSVESGGRNTGELFF	TGCAGCGTTGAATCGGGCGGGAGGAACACCGGGGAGCTGTTTTTT
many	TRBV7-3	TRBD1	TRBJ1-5	CASSPDRGDQPQHF	TGTGCCAGCAGCCCGGACAGGGGGGATCAGCCCCAGCATTTT
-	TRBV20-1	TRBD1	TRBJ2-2	CSAPGQMAGELFF	TGCAGTGCTCCGGGACAGATGGCCGGGGAGCTGTTTTTT
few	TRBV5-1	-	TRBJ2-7	CASSLSGDPTSLQYF	TGCGCCAGCAGCCTCTCGGGGGACCCAACTAGCCTGCAGTACTTC
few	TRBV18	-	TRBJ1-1	CASAPWVKSNTEAFF	TGTGCCAGCGCGCCTTGGGTTAAATCGAACACTGAAGCTTTCTTT
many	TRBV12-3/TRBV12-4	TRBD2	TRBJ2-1	CASRAWRLAGNYNEQFF	TGTGCCAGCAGGGCCTGGCGACTAGCGGGGAACTACAATGAGCAGTTCTTC
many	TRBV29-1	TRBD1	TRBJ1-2	CSVDEGGRGPYGYTF	TGCAGCGTTGATGAGGGGGGCAGGGGGCCCTATGGCTACACCTTC
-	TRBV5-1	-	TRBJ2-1	CASSGRAGPRDEQFF	TGCGCCAGCAGTGGGCGAGCGGGTCCCAGGGATGAGCAGTTCTTC
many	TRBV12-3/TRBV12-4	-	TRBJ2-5	CASTYSGRLQETQYF	TGTGCCAGCACTTACTCGGGACGCCTCCAAGAGACCCAGTACTTC
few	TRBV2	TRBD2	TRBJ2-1	CASSDGPGLAVDEQFF	TGTGCCAGCAGTGATGGGCCGGGACTAGCGGTCGATGAGCAGTTCTTC
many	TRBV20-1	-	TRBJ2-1	CSAREVGYLHNEQFF	TGCAGTGCTAGAGAAGTCGGTTATCTTCACAATGAGCAGTTCTTC
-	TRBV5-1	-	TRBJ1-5	CASGYRTGNFSNQPQHF	TGCGCCAGCGGCTATAGAACAGGAAATTTTAGCAATCAGCCCCAGCATTTT
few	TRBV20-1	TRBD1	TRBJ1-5	CSAGLTGYNQPQHF	TGCAGTGCTGGCCTGACAGGGTACAATCAGCCCCAGCATTTT
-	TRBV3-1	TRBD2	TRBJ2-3	CASSQRTRGADTQYF	TGTGCCAGCAGCCAACGAACGCGGGGGGCCGATACGCAGTATTTT
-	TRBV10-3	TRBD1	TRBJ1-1	CAISRGQGGTEAFF	TGTGCCATCAGTAGGGGACAGGGGGGCACTGAAGCTTTCTTT
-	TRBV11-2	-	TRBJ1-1	CASSLARPMNTEAFF	TGTGCCAGCAGCTTAGCGAGGCCCATGAACACTGAAGCTTTCTTT
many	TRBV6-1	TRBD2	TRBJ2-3	CASGTSGITDTQYF	TGTGCCAGCGGAACTAGCGGGATCACAGATACGCAGTATTTT
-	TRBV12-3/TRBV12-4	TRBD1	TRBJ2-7	CASSSLGDSSYEQYF	TGTGCCAGCAGCAGTCTCGGGGACAGCTCCTACGAGCAGTACTTC
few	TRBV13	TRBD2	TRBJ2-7	CASSSEGLANYEQYF	TGTGCCAGCAGCTCTGAGGGACTAGCGAACTACGAGCAGTACTTC
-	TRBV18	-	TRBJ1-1	CASSGGTANTEAFF	TGTGCCAGCTCAGGGGGGACCGCGAACACTGAAGCTTTCTTT
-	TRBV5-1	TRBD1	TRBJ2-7	CASSEGTAYEQYF	TGCGCCAGCAGCGAGGGGACAGCTTACGAGCAGTACTTC
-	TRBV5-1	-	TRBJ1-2	CASSLGHRPNYGYTF	TGCGCCAGCAGCTTGGGTCACCGCCCTAATTATGGCTACACCTTC
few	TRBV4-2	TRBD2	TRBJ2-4	CASSFKAAGTRNIQYF	TGTGCCAGCAGCTTCAAAGCGGCCGGGACTAGAAACATTCAGTACTTC
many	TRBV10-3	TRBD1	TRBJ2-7	CAIRPGQVTYEQYF	TGTGCCATCAGACCGGGACAGGTGACCTACGAGCAGTACTTC
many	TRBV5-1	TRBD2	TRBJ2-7	CASSLVLAGEGYEQYF	TGCGCCAGCAGCTTGGTACTAGCGGGAGAAGGGTACGAGCAGTACTTC
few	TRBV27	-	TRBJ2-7	CASSLRRMSSYEQYF	TGTGCCAGCAGTTTACGGCGGATGAGCTCCTACGAGCAGTACTTC
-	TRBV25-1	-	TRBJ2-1	CASSEYPRLNEQFF	TGTGCCAGCAGTGAATATCCCAGATTGAATGAGCAGTTCTTC
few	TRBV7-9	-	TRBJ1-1	CASSLESASTEAFF	TGTGCCAGCAGCTTAGAATCCGCCAGCACTGAAGCTTTCTTT
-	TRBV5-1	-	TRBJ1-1	CASSLDRLGTEAFF	TGCGCCAGCAGCTTGGATCGCCTGGGGACAGAAGCTTTCTTT
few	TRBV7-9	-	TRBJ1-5	CASSPGEWGNQPQHF	TGTGCCAGCAGCCCCGGAGAGTGGGGCAATCAGCCCCAGCATTTT
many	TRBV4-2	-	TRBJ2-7	CASSQEGGAEQYF	TGTGCCAGCAGCCAAGAGGGGGGGGCCGAGCAGTACTTC
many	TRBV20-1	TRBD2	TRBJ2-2	CSAPKGGGRLTGELFF	TGCAGTGCCCCTAAGGGGGGCGGGAGGCTGACCGGGGAGCTGTTTTTT
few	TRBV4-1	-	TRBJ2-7	CASSQASGIYEQYF	TGCGCCAGCAGCCAAGCTTCTGGGATTTACGAGCAGTACTTC
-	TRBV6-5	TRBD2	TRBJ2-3	CASSWTSGRVGLRTDTQYF	TGTGCCAGCAGTTGGACTAGCGGGAGAGTGGGGCTGCGCACAGATACGCAGTATTTT
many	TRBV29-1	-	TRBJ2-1	CSVSRGPGASNEQFF	TGCAGCGTTAGTCGAGGACCCGGGGCTTCAAATGAGCAGTTCTTC
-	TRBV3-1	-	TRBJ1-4	CASSHPGQLFF	TGTGCCAGCAGCCATCCGGGTCAGCTGTTTTTT
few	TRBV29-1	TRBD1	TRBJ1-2	CSVERDRGRGAGYTF	TGCAGCGTTGAACGAGACAGGGGGCGCGGTGCTGGCTACACCTTC
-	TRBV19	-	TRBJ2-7	CASRFASSYEQYF	TGTGCCTCAAGATTCGCGAGCTCCTACGAGCAGTACTTC
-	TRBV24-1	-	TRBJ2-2	CATSDPLLKGPAGELFF	TGTGCCACCAGTGATCCCCTCTTAAAGGGGCCCGCCGGGGAGCTGTTTTTT
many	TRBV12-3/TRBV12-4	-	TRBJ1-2	CASSFGGYTF	TGTGCCAGCAGTTTTGGTGGCTACACCTTC